This record covers a single TCR beta chain. Sample time point: 2014-2015 season, pre-vaccination. CDR3 length: 14 residues. The germline V gene encodes CDR1 MNHEY and CDR2 SVGAGI. The germline V and J ends were trimmed by 7 bases and 4 bases, with 16 bases remaining between them. This sample was included in a study of follicular helper T cells after annual influenza vaccination. Here immunoSEQ multiplex PCR was the method, and the copy in TCRdb shows in-frame clones only, minus some. The sample comprises 7,500 to 10,000 clones, about 80% of which are singletons, and over 3% rests with the top ten. The sequence was obtained from an adult who received the influenza vaccine. V gene TRBV6-5 combines with J gene TRBJ1-2; no firm D call. The material was CXCR5+ CD38- circulating T follicular helper cells from blood, obtained on the day of influenza vaccination. Subset indicated: circulating Tfh, non-naive CD4+CXCR5+PD-1+ (ICOS+CD38+ or ICOS-CD38-). In DNA, the CDR3 is TGTGCCAGCACCTCACTACGACCTTCCTATGGCTACACCTTC. Translation: CASTSLRPSYGYTF.